What follows describes a single T cell receptor (beta chain). Its target is not known. TCRdb reprocessed the 5' RACE reads with MiXCR, giving one entry per CDR3 protein. The table has about 700,000 distinct CDR3 sequences, 8.5% to 9.5% seen once; the top ten hold 0.75% to 1%. This sample was included in a study of identical twins. Study conclusions and caveats: Twins shared beta out-of-frame sequences in excess, but this excess was weaker.

Germline CDR1 MNHNS, CDR2 SASEGT. The ends were cut back, 3 bases at V and 3 bases at J, with 13 bases in the middle. The CDR3 has 15 amino acids. These data also formed part of another study, on yellow fever vaccine responses in identical twins.

Sequencing was done on a sample of PBMCs. The sequence derives from a woman aged 18-29 years in good health. This rearrangement joins TRBV6-1 to TRBJ2-3; TRBD2 might be the D (6 bases). The CDR3 bases are TGTGCCAGCAGTGAGGAGGGGTATATAACAGATACGCAGTATTTT. Translation: CASSEEGYITDTQYF.